The 28 T cell receptor beta chains below all came from one sample that was sequenced in a study of cytomegalovirus exposure and HLA in healthy donors. Profiling relied on immunoSEQ multiplex PCR, and the TCRdb table lists in-frame clones only, not all of them. The table has more than 150,000 clones, approximately 83% seen once. The sample taken for sequencing was PBMCs. The receptors were gathered from a woman aged 18-30 years in good health and CMV-seropositive.

The chain recombines TRBV4-2 with TRBJ1-1; D remains ambiguous. CDR1 and CDR2 from the germline V gene are LGHNA and YNFKEQ. V lost 3 bases and J lost 11, with 19 bases in between. The CDR3 runs to 14 residues. This CDR3 is CASSQEAREVRAFF. The CDR3, as DNA: TGTGCCAGCAGCCAGGAGGCTCGGGAGGTGCGGGCTTTCTTT.

This clone occurred once. The rearrangement joins TRBV5-4 to TRBJ1-6; TRBD1 matches at 8 bases. This CDR3 is 13 amino acids long. The junction had 4 bases not matched to a gene; V was cut back by 9 bases and J by 5 bases. Germline loops: CDR1 SGHNT, CDR2 YYREEE (reference sequence). The CDR3 DNA sequence: TGTGCCACTGGACAGGGCAATAATTCACCCCTCCACTTT. Translation: CATGQGNNSPLHF.

This clone was observed a single time. The chain employs TRBV6-6 and TRBJ1-2; the D gene is possibly TRBD1 (6 bases). Looked up from germline, CDR1 is MNHNY and CDR2 is SVGAGI (reference sequence). Trimming stripped 7 bases from V and 1 base from J, with 19 bases between. The CDR3 is made up of 16 amino acids. As DNA, the CDR3 is TGTGCCAGCACCGTAAGAGGGGGAGGGCTTAACTATGGCTACACCTTC. This gives the protein CASTVRGGGLNYGYTF.

The CDR3 region has the DNA TGCGCCAGCAGCGCGAGCGGCGTAACCTACGAGCAGTACTTC. Protein: CASSASGVTYEQYF. The chain has TRBV5-1 and TRBJ2-7; TRBD2 is a possible D gene (5 bases). Looked up from germline, CDR1 is SGHRS and CDR2 is YFSETQ. This CDR3 spans 14 amino acids. Trimming took off 4 bases at V and 2 bases at J, with 13 bases between the two ends.

The chain recombines TRBV2 with TRBJ1-2; 12 positions match TRBD1. After removal of 8 bases from V and 7 bases from J, the junction contained 11 bases not matched to a gene. The CDR3 has 15 residues. Germline assignment: CDR1 SNHLY and CDR2 FYNNEI. The chain's CDR3 is CASPGGTGGGGGYTF. CDR3 sequence (DNA): TGTGCCAGCCCGGGGGGGACAGGGGGCGGCGGTGGCTACACCTTC.

The V and J genes are TRBV2 and TRBJ1-1; D is unresolved. V gave up 8 bases and J gave up 0 bases, with 16 bases separating them. This CDR3 has 15 amino acids. Germline V gives CDR1 SNHLY, CDR2 FYNNEI. CDR3 in amino acids: CASAELKILNTEAFF. CDR3 sequence (DNA): TGTGCCAGCGCTGAACTCAAAATTTTGAACACTGAAGCTTTCTTT.

The CDR3 DNA sequence: TGTGCCAGCTCACCACTACGGACAGGGGAGGCGGTTCCCTACAATGAGCAGTTCTTC. It translates to CASSPLRTGEAVPYNEQFF. V is TRBV18 and J is TRBJ2-1, with 9 bases fitting TRBD1. The germline gives CDR1 KGHSH, CDR2 LQKENI. Trimming took 1 base from V and 2 from J; bases not matched to a gene: 12. The CDR3 extends over 19 amino acids.

J is TRBJ2-3 and V is TRBV6-6; 9 bases agree with TRBD1. The germline V gene encodes CDR1 MNHNY and CDR2 SVGAGI (reference sequence). The CDR3 totals 15 residues. V dropped 7 bases and J dropped 0; count of bases not matched to a gene: 5. Here the CDR3 DNA reads TGTGCCAGCAACAGGGGGCTGGCTAGCACAGATACGCAGTATTTT. Translation gives CASNRGLASTDTQYF.

The chain has TRBV28 and TRBJ2-7; TRBD2 aligns across 7 bases. CDR1 is MDHEN and CDR2 is SYDVKM in the germline V gene. The CDR3 runs to 14 residues. The trim removed 6 bases at V and 3 bases at J, leaving 8 bases unmatched. CDR3 sequence: CASSFPSGNYEQYF. The CDR3 DNA sequence: TGTGCCAGCAGCTTCCCCAGCGGGAACTACGAGCAGTACTTC. The full variable domain, in which reference TRBV28 and TRBJ2-7 provide the parts outside the CDR3, is DVKVTQSSRYLVKRTGEKVFLECVQDMDHENMFWYRQDPGLGLRLIYFSYDVKMKEKGDIPEGYSVSREKKERFSLILESASTNQTSMYLCASSFPSGNYEQYFGPGTRLTVT.

The V and J genes are TRBV7-9 and TRBJ1-3, with a possible D match to TRBD1 (6 bases). This CDR3 spans 16 amino acids. V was cut by 1 base and J by 0 bases, with 10 bases left in between. Germline CDR1 SEHNR, CDR2 FQNEAQ (reference sequence). The CDR3 region has the DNA TGTGCCAGCAGCTTAGGGACAGTCAACTCTGGAAACACCATATATTTT. Its translation is CASSLGTVNSGNTIYF. Looking up the rest from reference TRBV7-9 and TRBJ1-3 gives the full variable domain: DTGVSQNPRHKITKRGQNVTFRCDPISEHNRLYWYRQTLGQGPEFLTYFQNEAQLEKSRLLSDRFSAERPKGSFSTLEIQRTEQGDSAMYLCASSLGTVNSGNTIYFGEGSWLTVV.

The CDR3 DNA follows: TGTGCCAGCAGCAGGGGGGGACACTCTGGAAACACCATATATTTT. Protein sequence: CASSRGGHSGNTIYF. This chain uses TRBV21-1 with TRBJ1-3. TRBV21-1 is a pseudogene locus. CDR3 length equals 15 residues.

This rearrangement joins TRBV11-3 to TRBJ2-5, with D uncertain. The V end lost 1 base, the J end lost 3 bases, and 6 bases lay between the germline ends. The CDR3 is made up of 13 amino acids. Germline lookup yields CDR1 SGHNT and CDR2 YENEEA. CDR3 amino acids: CASSLGEKETQYF. CDR3 DNA sequence: TGTGCCAGCAGCTTAGGCGAAAAAGAGACCCAGTACTTC.

This rearrangement joins TRBV6-5 to TRBJ2-5; TRBD1 matches at 9 bases. With V trimmed by 6 bases and J by 0 bases, 5 bases remained unmatched. CDR1 and CDR2 from the germline V gene are MNHEY and SVGAGI. The CDR3 sequence is 15 residues long. In DNA, the CDR3 is TGTGCCAGCAGAGCACAGGGGGCATACCAAGAGACCCAGTACTTC. Amino acids: CASRAQGAYQETQYF.

The V gene is TRBV7-4, the J gene TRBJ2-7; D might be TRBD1 (6 bases). V was cut by 6 bases and J by 5 bases, with 23 bases left in between. The CDR3 runs to 16 residues. Germline V CDR1 and CDR2: SGHVT, SQSDAQ. The chain's CDR3 is CASSSGVVACRNEQYF. CDR3 DNA sequence: TGTGCCAGCAGTTCAGGGGTAGTGGCCTGTCGGAACGAGCAGTACTTC.

The V gene is TRBV4-1, the J gene TRBJ1-1; the D is unclear. The V gene's germline CDR1 is MGHRA and CDR2 YSYEKL. The CDR3 runs to 15 residues. With 0 bases removed from V and 0 bases from J, the gap between germline ends came to 8 bases. The chain's CDR3 is CASSQDISVNTEAFF. The CDR3 DNA reads TGCGCCAGCAGCCAAGATATATCAGTGAACACTGAAGCTTTCTTT.

The genes are TRBV9 and TRBJ1-3, with no clear D. CDR3 length: 17 amino acids. V was pared by 0 bases and J by 4 bases, with 17 bases between. CDR1 is SGDLS, CDR2 YYNGEE, per germline. The CDR3 is CASSVVPNLESGNTIYF. CDR3 nucleotides: TGTGCCAGCAGCGTAGTTCCGAACCTGGAGTCCGGAAACACCATATATTTT.

V and J are TRBV4-1 and TRBJ2-5, with TRBD1 matching 10 bases. Germline CDR1 is MGHRA and CDR2 is YSYEKL. V shed 3 bases and J 5 bases; nucleotides not matched to a gene: 15. CDR3 length: 18 residues. Written as DNA, the CDR3 is TGCGCCAGCAGCCAGGCGCAATACCGGGGGACAGGGGATGAGACCCAGTACTTC. It yields the protein CASSQAQYRGTGDETQYF.

This chain uses TRBV11-3 with TRBJ2-1, with 7 bases lining up with TRBD2. The CDR3 runs 15 residues. The germline V gene encodes CDR1 SGHNT and CDR2 YENEEA. V lost 3 bases to trimming and J lost 6 bases; unmatched junction nucleotides: 8. The CDR3 DNA is TGTGCCAGCAGCTTCCGTAGCGGGTCCAGCAATGAGCAGTTCTTC. This translates into CASSFRSGSSNEQFF.

This clone was observed once. The V call is TRBV18, the J call TRBJ2-2, with D tentatively TRBD2 (6 bases). The V and J ends lost 4 bases and 6 bases respectively, with 9 bases between them. From germline, CDR1 is KGHSH and CDR2 LQKENI. This CDR3 spans 13 amino acids. CDR3 sequence: CASSRLGAGELFF. In DNA form, the CDR3 reads TGTGCCAGCTCACGACTAGGCGCCGGGGAGCTGTTTTTT.

J is TRBJ1-1 and V is TRBV7-9; 9 bases match TRBD1. V lost 5 bases to trimming and J lost 4 bases; unmatched junction nucleotides: 5. Germline-derived CDR1 and CDR2 are SEHNR and FQNEAQ (reference sequence). This CDR3 comprises 14 residues. CDR3 in amino acids: CASSRDRVSTEAFF. The CDR3 DNA reads TGTGCCAGCAGCAGGGACAGGGTGAGCACTGAAGCTTTCTTT.

V usage is TRBV7-3 and J usage is TRBJ2-1, with 8 nucleotides matching TRBD2. The junction had 9 bases not matched to a gene; V was cut back by 5 bases and J by 6 bases. Germline CDR1 SGHTA, CDR2 FQGTGA. CDR3 length: 15 amino acids. CDR3 protein: CASSARAGDINEQFF. CDR3 nucleotide sequence: TGTGCCAGCAGCGCAAGAGCGGGGGACATCAATGAGCAGTTCTTC.

The chain links TRBV19 to TRBJ1-1, with TRBD1 identical over 7 bases. V was clipped by 7 bases and J by 3 bases; unmatched bases: 11. Germline V CDR1 and CDR2: LNHDA, SQIVND (reference sequence). The CDR3 runs to 15 residues. The CDR3 DNA follows: TGTGCCAGTACCTCTGGACAGGCCGACCACACTGAAGCTTTCTTT. Encoded protein: CASTSGQADHTEAFF.

The chain employs TRBV7-9 and TRBJ2-5, with 7 bases identical to TRBD1. This CDR3 has 14 residues. J gave up 5 bases and V 2 bases, and 5 bases lay outside the gene matches. Germline loops: CDR1 SEHNR, CDR2 FQNEAQ (reference sequence). DNA for the CDR3: TGTGCCAGCAGCTTAAGACAGGGTCGGGAGACCCAGTACTTC. Translating it yields CASSLRQGRETQYF.

V is TRBV7-2 and J is TRBJ2-3; 10 nucleotides align to TRBD1. The CDR3 has 16 amino acids. Germline-derived CDR1 and CDR2 are SGHTA and FQGNSA. J lost 0 bases, V lost 5 bases, and 5 bases had no gene match. In DNA, the CDR3 is TGTGCCAGCAGCCTCGGGACAGGGGCAAGCACAGATACGCAGTATTTT. This codes for CASSLGTGASTDTQYF.

The chain is built from TRBV9 and TRBJ1-2; tentative D call: TRBD1 (6 bases). Trimming stripped 2 bases from V and 4 bases from J, with 15 bases between. There are 15 residues in the CDR3. Germline loops: CDR1 SGDLS, CDR2 YYNGEE. This chain's CDR3 is CASSVDDTGPYGYTF. The CDR3 DNA sequence: TGTGCCAGCAGCGTCGATGATACAGGGCCCTATGGCTACACCTTC.

The chain uses TRBV5-6 and TRBJ2-7; D not resolved. V gave up 5 bases and J gave up 2 bases, with 14 bases separating them. Germline values: CDR1 SGHDT, CDR2 YYEEEE. This CDR3 is built from 14 residues. CDR3 sequence (DNA): TGTGCCAGCAGTTCGACACTCAAGACCTACGAGCAGTACTTC. This codes for CASSSTLKTYEQYF.

The gene calls are TRBV7-9 and TRBJ2-1; TRBD1 might be the D (5 bases). Trimming stripped 4 bases from V and 5 bases from J, with 21 bases between. The CDR3 is 17 residues long. The germline CDR1 and CDR2 sequences are SEHNR and FQNEAQ (reference sequence). The CDR3 DNA reads as TGTGCCAGCAGCTCACCCCCAGGGCTCATAATCCACAATGAGCAGTTCTTC. It specifies CASSSPPGLIIHNEQFF.

The gene calls are TRBV11-3 and TRBJ1-4, with 8 bases lining up with TRBD1. The CDR3 is 13 amino acids. Germline lookup yields CDR1 SGHNT and CDR2 YENEEA. V shed 6 bases, J shed 8 bases, and the junction held 5 bases outside the gene matches. CDR3 DNA sequence: TGTGCCAGCAGTGTTGGACAGGGCGAAAAACTGTTTTTT. Translation: CASSVGQGEKLFF.